What follows describes a single T cell receptor (beta chain). The repertoire was sequenced with immunoSEQ multiplex PCR; TCRdb's copy has only in-frame clones and lacks some. The sample carries around 250,000 clones, 86% recorded once. Trimming cost V 6 bases and J 0 bases; bases outside gene matches: 8. Looked up from germline, CDR1 is MDHEN and CDR2 is SYDVKM. This CDR3 contains 15 residues. The data stem from a study of blood T cell repertoires in COVID-19. The J gene is TRBJ2-7, the V gene TRBV28; 7 bases are shared with TRBD2. The TCR was taken from a man younger than 35 with active or convalescent COVID-19. Sample: peripheral blood. In nucleotides, the CDR3 is TGTGCCAGCAGCCCGCTGGGGGGGACCTCCTACGAGCAGTACTTC. This translates into CASSPLGGTSYEQYF.